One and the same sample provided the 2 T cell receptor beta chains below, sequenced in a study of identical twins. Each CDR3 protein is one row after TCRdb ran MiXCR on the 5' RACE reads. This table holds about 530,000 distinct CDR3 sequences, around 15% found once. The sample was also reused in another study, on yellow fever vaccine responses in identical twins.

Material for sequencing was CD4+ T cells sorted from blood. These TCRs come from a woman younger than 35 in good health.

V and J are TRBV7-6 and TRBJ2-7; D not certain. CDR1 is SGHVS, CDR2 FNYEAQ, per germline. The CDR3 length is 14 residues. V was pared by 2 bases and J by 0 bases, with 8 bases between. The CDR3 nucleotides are TGTGCCAGCAGCTTACTAGGTGACTCCTACGAGCAGTACTTC. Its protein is CASSLLGDSYEQYF.

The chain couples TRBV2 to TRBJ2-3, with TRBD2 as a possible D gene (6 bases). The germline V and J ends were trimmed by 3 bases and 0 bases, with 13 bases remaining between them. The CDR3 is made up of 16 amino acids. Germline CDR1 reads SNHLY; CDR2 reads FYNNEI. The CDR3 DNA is TGTGCCAGCAGTGACAAGGGACTCCCTAGCACAGATACGCAGTATTTT. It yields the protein CASSDKGLPSTDTQYF.